The 5 T cell receptor beta chains listed next were all sequenced from one sample in a study of blood T cell repertoires in COVID-19. The assay was immunoSEQ multiplex PCR, and TCRdb's table has in-frame clones only and misses some. The sample records around 38,000 clones, approximately 86% being singletons. Sequencing input: peripheral blood. These TCRs come from a man in his sixties or seventies with acute or convalescent COVID-19.

The chain uses TRBV2 and TRBJ1-1; a weak D match, TRBD1 (6 bases). CDR1 and CDR2 from the germline V gene are SNHLY and FYNNEI. V was shortened by 1 base and J by 4 bases, with 13 bases between the two germline ends. CDR3 length: 15 amino acids. The CDR3 DNA reads TGTGCCAGCAGTGAAGTGAGGGGGGGCGGCACTGAAGCTTTCTTT. Translated, it gives CASSEVRGGGTEAFF. Full variable domain (missing parts from reference TRBV2 and TRBJ1-1): EPEVTQTPSHQVTQMGQEVILRCVPISNHLYFYWYRQILGQKVEFLVSFYNNEISEKSEIFDDQFSVERPDGSNFTLKIRSTKLEDSAMYFCASSEVRGGGTEAFFGQGTRLTVV.

The chain combines TRBV18 with TRBJ1-1; unclear D gene. V lost 0 bases and J 1 base, leaving 9 bases between the germline ends. Germline V CDR1 and CDR2: KGHSH, LQKENI. CDR3 length: 15 residues. CDR3 loop: CASSPPPLGNTEAFF. Written as DNA, the CDR3 is TGTGCCAGCTCACCACCCCCTCTCGGGAACACTGAAGCTTTCTTT.

This chain uses TRBV4-1 with TRBJ2-2, with D perhaps matching TRBD1 (5 bases). CDR1 and CDR2 (germline): MGHRA, YSYEKL. Deletions cut 4 bases from V and 0 bases from J, with 12 bases between. This CDR3 has 16 amino acids. CDR3 coding DNA: TGCGCCAGCAGCCCTTCAGAGACAGCGAACACCGGGGAGCTGTTTTTT. This translates into CASSPSETANTGELFF.

The chain employs TRBV6-2 or TRBV6-3 and TRBJ1-6; 7 nucleotides match TRBD1. CDR3 size: 14 residues. V shed 3 bases, J shed 6 bases, and the junction held 2 bases outside the gene matches. Looked up from germline, CDR1 is MNHEY and CDR2 is SVGEGT. The DNA of the CDR3 is TGTGCCAGCAGTTATACAGGGGCTAATTCACCCCTCCACTTT. Encoded protein: CASSYTGANSPLHF.

The chain is built from TRBV10-3 and TRBJ2-5; 8 nucleotides match TRBD2. The J segment lost 3 bases and the V segment lost 8 bases, leaving 8 bases of the junction unmatched. This CDR3 has 14 residues. In germline, CDR1 is ENHRY, CDR2 SYGVKD. The CDR3 loop is CAIRGGDKEETQYF. The CDR3 region has the DNA TGTGCCATCCGGGGGGGCGATAAAGAAGAGACCCAGTACTTC.